This T cell receptor beta chain is from a study of blood T cell repertoires in COVID-19. This clone was detected only a few times. Clones were sequenced by immunoSEQ multiplex PCR, and TCRdb holds only the in-frame ones, with some missing. The table lists 290,000 or so clones, 91% of them singletons. Seattle cases were enrolled at active infection and followed longitudinally. This TCR was sampled from a woman in her twenties or thirties with COVID-19, enrolled during active disease. Sequencing was carried out using peripheral blood.

Written as DNA, the CDR3 is TGTGCCAGCAGCCCCGGGCTAGCGGGAGGAGGGGGCACAGATACGCAGTATTTT. It encodes CASSPGLAGGGGTDTQYF. The chain joins TRBV7-6 to TRBJ2-3; 11 bases line up with TRBD2. This CDR3 is 18 amino acids long. V shed 5 bases and J 1 base; nucleotides not matched to a gene: 11. Germline V gene lookup returns CDR1 SGHVS and CDR2 FNYEAQ.